The 10 T cell receptor beta chains given below trace back to one sample, sequenced in a study of Ad26.COV2.S vaccination and SARS-CoV-2 variants. The sample's treatment: roughly 20 received Ad26.COV2.S at low or high dose, single or two shots; about 5 received placebo; per-sample allocation not given. Sample collection was performed on day 63 after the first vaccine or placebo injection. Assay: immunoSEQ multiplex PCR; the TCRdb copy retains only in-frame clones and omits some. This sample has approximately 420,000 clones; roughly nine tenths occur once, and the top ten carry 3.5%. The material sequenced was peripheral blood, taken in a trial of Ad26.COV2.S vaccine versus placebo. Receptors were obtained from a person aged 18-60 years who received the Ad26.COV2.S COVID-19 vaccine or a placebo.

The chain links TRBV29-1 to TRBJ1-5; D perhaps matches TRBD1 (5 bases). V shed 7 bases and J shed 7 bases, with 17 bases lying between them. CDR3 length: 13 amino acids. CDR1 SQVTM and CDR2 ANQGSEA come from the germline V gene. CDR3 nucleotide sequence: TGCAGCGCGTCCAGGGCAGTGGGCCAGCCCCAGCATTTT. This sequence encodes CSASRAVGQPQHF.

V is TRBV6-6 and J is TRBJ2-7; 7 bases fit TRBD1. Germline CDR1 is MNHNY and CDR2 is SVGAGI (reference sequence). V dropped 4 bases and J dropped 2; count of bases not matched to a gene: 8. The CDR3 is made up of 15 amino acids. This CDR3 reads CASSSRGQPTYEQYF. The DNA of the CDR3 is TGTGCCAGCAGTTCCCGGGGACAGCCGACCTACGAGCAGTACTTC.

The V gene is TRBV3-1 (or the pseudogene TRBV3-2), the J gene TRBJ2-7; D may be TRBD1 (6 bases). Germline CDR1 LGHDT, CDR2 YNNKEL (reference sequence). V dropped 2 bases and J dropped 2 bases, with 13 bases sitting between them. This CDR3 comprises 15 residues. The CDR3 region is CASSQYENRAYEQYF. Here the CDR3 DNA reads TGTGCCAGCAGCCAATACGAGAACAGGGCCTACGAGCAGTACTTC.

The V call is TRBV12-3 or TRBV12-4, the J call TRBJ1-1; the D gene is possibly TRBD1 (5 bases). Between the trimmed V and J ends, which lost 7 bases and 6 bases, there was a span of 15 bases. This CDR3 has 13 amino acids. This CDR3 is CASIGTGSAEAFF. The CDR3 bases are TGTGCCAGCATCGGGACGGGTAGCGCTGAAGCTTTCTTT.

This chain connects TRBV27 to TRBJ2-2; the D is unclear. Trimming removed 5 bases at V and 1 base at J, with 8 bases between. The CDR3 contains 14 residues. Germline CDR1 reads MNHEY; CDR2 reads SMNVEV (reference sequence). DNA for the CDR3: TGTGCCAGCAGTCTACGCAGGAACACCGGGGAGCTGTTTTTT. Its protein is CASSLRRNTGELFF.

The chain is built from TRBV6-6 and TRBJ2-1; 8 bases map to TRBD2. This CDR3 spans 13 amino acids. The germline V gene has CDR1 MNHNY and CDR2 SVGAGI (reference sequence). The ends lost 4 bases at V and 16 bases at J; junction bases unmatched: 12. CDR3 sequence (DNA): TGTGCCAGCAGTTCCGACGCCGGGACTAGAGGCTTCTTC. This sequence encodes CASSSDAGTRGFF.

This clone was seen a single time. The gene calls are TRBV7-8 and TRBJ1-3; the D gene is possibly TRBD1 (5 bases). This CDR3 comprises 17 residues. Germline values: CDR1 SGHVS, CDR2 FQNEAQ. The ends were cut back, 2 bases at V and 1 base at J, with 15 bases in the middle. CDR3 protein: CASSLLLTGLSGNTIYF. CDR3 coding DNA: TGTGCCAGCAGCTTACTCTTAACAGGACTATCTGGAAACACCATATATTTT.

This chain connects TRBV27 to TRBJ1-1; 9 nucleotides line up with TRBD1. Germline V gene data show CDR1 as MNHEY and CDR2 as SMNVEV (reference sequence). This CDR3 has 12 residues. With V trimmed by 6 bases and J by 7 bases, 3 bases remained unmatched. In DNA, the CDR3 is TGTGCCAGCAGGAGGACAGGGGATGAAGCTTTCTTT. Protein: CASRRTGDEAFF.

The genes are TRBV5-4 and TRBJ2-7; 8 nucleotides align to TRBD1. Unmatched junction bases numbered 9, after V lost 4 bases and J lost 3 bases. CDR1 is SGHNT and CDR2 is YYREEE in the germline V gene (reference sequence). The CDR3 extends over 15 amino acids. CDR3 nucleotides: TGTGCCAGCAGCATAACAGGGGGAGCCCGCTACGAGCAGTACTTC. Residues: CASSITGGARYEQYF.

The gene calls are TRBV20-1 and TRBJ1-4; D call uncertain. Germline CDR1 is DFQATT and CDR2 is SNEGSKA (reference sequence). The CDR3 totals 12 residues. V lost 3 bases, J lost 8 bases, and 10 bases lay in between. In DNA, the CDR3 is TGCAGTGCTAGTCAAGCTGAGGAAAAACTGTTTTTT. Its translation is CSASQAEEKLFF.